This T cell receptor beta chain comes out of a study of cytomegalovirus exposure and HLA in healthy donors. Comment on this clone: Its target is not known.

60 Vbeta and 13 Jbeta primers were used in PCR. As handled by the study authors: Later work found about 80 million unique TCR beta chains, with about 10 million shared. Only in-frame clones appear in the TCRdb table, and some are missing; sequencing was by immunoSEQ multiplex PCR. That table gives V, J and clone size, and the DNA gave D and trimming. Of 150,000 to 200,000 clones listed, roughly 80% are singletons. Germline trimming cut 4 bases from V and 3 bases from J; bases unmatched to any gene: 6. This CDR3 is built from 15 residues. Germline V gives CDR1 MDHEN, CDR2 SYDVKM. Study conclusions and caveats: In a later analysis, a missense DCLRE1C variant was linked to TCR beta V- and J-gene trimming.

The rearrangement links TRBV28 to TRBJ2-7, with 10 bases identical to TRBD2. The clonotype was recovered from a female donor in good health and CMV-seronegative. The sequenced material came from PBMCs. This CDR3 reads CASSSSRTSGYEQYF. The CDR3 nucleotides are TGTGCCAGCAGTTCTTCCAGGACTAGCGGCTACGAGCAGTACTTC.